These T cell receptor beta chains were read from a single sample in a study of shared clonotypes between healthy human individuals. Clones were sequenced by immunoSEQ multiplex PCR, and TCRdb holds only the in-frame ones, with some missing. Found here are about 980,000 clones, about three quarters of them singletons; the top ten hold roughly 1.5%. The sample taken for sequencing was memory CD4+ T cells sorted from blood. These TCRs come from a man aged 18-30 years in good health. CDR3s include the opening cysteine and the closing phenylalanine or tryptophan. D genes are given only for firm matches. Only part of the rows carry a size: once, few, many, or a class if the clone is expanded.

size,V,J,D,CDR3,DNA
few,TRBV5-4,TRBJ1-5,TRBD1,CASSKDRAQPQHF,TGTGCCAGCAGCAAGGACAGGGCTCAGCCCCAGCATTTT
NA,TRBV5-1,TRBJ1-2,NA,CASSLSGTSYLSYTF,TGCGCCAGCAGCCTTTCCGGGACGTCCTATCTGAGCTACACCTTC
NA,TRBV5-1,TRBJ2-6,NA,CASSFLSGANVLTF,TGCGCCAGCAGCTTTCTCTCTGGGGCCAACGTCCTGACTTTC
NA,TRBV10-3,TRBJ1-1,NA,CAISRAGGTEAFF,TGTGCCATCAGTAGGGCAGGTGGCACTGAAGCTTTCTTT
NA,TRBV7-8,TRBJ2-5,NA,CASSLVESQTQYF,TGTGCCAGCAGCTTAGTAGAATCCCAGACCCAGTACTTC
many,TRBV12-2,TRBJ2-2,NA,CASRPTRENTGELFF,TGTGCAAGTCGCCCCACCCGTGAGAACACCGGGGAGCTGTTTTTT
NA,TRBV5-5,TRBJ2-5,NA,CASSVRGGSETQYF,TGTGCCAGCAGCGTCAGGGGAGGATCGGAGACCCAGTACTTC
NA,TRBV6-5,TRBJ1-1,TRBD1,CASRDQGGLNTEAFF,TGTGCCAGCAGAGACCAGGGGGGTCTGAACACTGAAGCTTTCTTT
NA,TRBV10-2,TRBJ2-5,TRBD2,CASSEYGGGAIETQYF,TGCGCCAGCAGCGAGTATGGCGGGGGGGCGATTGAGACCCAGTACTTC
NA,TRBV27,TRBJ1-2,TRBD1,CASSFSGGDLFYGYTF,TGTGCCAGCAGTTTTTCAGGGGGTGATCTATTCTATGGCTACACCTTC
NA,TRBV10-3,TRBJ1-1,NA,CAISEWGLRALEAFF,TGTGCCATCAGTGAATGGGGCCTCCGAGCCCTCGAAGCTTTCTTT
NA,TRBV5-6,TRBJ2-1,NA,CASSPAALEQFF,TGTGCCAGCAGTCCGGCGGCACTTGAGCAGTTCTTC
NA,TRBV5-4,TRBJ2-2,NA,CASSQGGILTGELFF,TGTGCCAGCAGTCAGGGGGGGATTCTCACCGGGGAGCTGTTTTTT
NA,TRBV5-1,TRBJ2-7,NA,CASSQGRGSYEQYF,TGCGCCAGCAGCCAGGGAAGAGGGAGCTACGAGCAGTACTTC
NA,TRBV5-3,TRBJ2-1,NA,CARSLCVSILVYDDYNEQFF,TGTGCCAGAAGCTTGTGTGTCAGTATACTTGTTTACGATGATTACAATGAGCAGTTCTTC
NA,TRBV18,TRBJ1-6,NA,CASSPPQGLSSPLHF,TGTGCCAGCTCACCACCGCAGGGGCTCAGTTCACCCCTCCACTTT
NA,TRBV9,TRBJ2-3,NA,CASGAAPSTDTQYF,TGTGCCAGCGGGGCCGCCCCTAGCACAGATACGCAGTATTTT
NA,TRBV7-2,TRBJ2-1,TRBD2,CASSLMSSGPNEQFF,TGTGCCAGCAGCTTAATGTCTAGCGGGCCAAATGAGCAGTTCTTC
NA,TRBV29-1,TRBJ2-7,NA,CSVEVGGYDEQYF,TGCAGCGTTGAAGTGGGTGGGTACGACGAGCAGTACTTC
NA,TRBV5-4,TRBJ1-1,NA,CASRPRGGTTEAFF,TGTGCCAGCAGACCCCGGGGGGGCACCACTGAAGCTTTCTTT
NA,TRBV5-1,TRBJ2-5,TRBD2,CASSFGQGLATETQYF,TGCGCCAGCAGCTTCGGACAGGGACTAGCGACGGAGACCCAGTACTTC
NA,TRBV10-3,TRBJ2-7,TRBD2,CAISEAPGLASYEQYF,TGTGCCATCAGTGAGGCTCCGGGACTAGCCTCCTACGAGCAGTACTTC
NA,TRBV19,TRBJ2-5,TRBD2,CASSKGGLAGQETQYF,TGTGCCAGTAGTAAGGGGGGACTAGCGGGGCAAGAGACCCAGTACTTC
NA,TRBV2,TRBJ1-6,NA,CASSGWGAYNSPLHF,TGTGCCAGCAGTGGATGGGGCGCTTATAATTCACCCCTCCACTTT
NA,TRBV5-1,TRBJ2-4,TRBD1,CASSIGQGTKNIQYF,TGCGCCAGCAGCATCGGACAGGGAACCAAAAACATTCAGTACTTC
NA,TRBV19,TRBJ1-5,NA,CASSLGRLRDQPQHF,TGTGCCAGTAGTCTTGGCCGTCTCAGGGATCAGCCCCAGCATTTT
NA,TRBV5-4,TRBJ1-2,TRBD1,CASSLWDREFYGYTF,TGTGCCAGCAGCTTGTGGGACAGAGAGTTCTATGGCTACACCTTC